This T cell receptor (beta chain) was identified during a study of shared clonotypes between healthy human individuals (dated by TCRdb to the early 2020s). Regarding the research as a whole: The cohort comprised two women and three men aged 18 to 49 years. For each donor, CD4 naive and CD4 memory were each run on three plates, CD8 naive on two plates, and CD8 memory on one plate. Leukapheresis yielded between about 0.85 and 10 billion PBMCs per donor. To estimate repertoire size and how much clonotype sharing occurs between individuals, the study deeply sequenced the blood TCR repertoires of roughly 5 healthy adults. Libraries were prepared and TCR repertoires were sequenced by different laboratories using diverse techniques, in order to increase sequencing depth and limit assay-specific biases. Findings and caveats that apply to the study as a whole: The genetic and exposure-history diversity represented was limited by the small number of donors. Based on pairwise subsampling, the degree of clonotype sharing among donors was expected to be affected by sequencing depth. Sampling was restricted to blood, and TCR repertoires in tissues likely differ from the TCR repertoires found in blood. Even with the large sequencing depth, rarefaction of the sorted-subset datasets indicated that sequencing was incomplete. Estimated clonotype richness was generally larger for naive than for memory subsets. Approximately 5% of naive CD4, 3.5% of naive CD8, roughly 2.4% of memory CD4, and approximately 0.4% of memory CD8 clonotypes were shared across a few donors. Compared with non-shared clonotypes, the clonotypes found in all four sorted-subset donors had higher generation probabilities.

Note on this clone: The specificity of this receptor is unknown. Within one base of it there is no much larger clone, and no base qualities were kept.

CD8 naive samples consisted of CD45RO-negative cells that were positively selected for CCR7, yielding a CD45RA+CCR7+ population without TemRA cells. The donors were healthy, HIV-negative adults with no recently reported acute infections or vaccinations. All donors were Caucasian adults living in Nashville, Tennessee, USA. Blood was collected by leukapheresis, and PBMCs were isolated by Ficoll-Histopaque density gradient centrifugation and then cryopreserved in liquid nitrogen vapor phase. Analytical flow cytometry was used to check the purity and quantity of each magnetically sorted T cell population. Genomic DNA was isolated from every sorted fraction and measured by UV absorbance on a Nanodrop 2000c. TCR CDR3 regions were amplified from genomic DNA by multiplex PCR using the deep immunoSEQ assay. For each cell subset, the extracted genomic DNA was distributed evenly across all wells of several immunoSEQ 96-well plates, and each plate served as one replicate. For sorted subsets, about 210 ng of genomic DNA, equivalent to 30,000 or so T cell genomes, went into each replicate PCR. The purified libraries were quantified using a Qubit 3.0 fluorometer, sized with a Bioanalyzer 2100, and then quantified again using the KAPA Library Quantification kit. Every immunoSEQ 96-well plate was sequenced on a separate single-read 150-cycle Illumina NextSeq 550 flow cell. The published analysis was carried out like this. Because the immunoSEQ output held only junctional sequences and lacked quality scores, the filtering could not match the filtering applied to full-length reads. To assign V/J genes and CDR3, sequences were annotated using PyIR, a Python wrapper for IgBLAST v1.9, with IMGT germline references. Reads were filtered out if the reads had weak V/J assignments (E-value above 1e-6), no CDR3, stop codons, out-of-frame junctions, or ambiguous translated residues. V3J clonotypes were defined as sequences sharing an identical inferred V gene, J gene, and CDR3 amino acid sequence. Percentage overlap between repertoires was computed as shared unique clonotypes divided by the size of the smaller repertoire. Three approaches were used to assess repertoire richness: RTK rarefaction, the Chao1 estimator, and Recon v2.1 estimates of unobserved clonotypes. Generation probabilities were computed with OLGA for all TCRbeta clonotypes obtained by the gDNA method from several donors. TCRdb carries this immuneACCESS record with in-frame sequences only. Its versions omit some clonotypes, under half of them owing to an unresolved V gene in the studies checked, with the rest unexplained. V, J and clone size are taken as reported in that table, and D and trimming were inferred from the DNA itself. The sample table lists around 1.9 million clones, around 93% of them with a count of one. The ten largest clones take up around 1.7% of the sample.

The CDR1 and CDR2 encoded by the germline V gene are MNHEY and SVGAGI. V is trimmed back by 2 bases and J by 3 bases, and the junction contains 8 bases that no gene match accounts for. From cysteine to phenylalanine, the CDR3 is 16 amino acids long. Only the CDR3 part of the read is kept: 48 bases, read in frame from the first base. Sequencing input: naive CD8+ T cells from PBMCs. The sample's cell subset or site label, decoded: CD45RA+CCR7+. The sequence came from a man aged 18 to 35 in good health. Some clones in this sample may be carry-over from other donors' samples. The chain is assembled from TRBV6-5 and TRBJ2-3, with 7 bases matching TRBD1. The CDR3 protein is CASSYTWQGETDTQYF. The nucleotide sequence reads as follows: TGTGCCAGCAGTTACACCTGGCAGGGGGAGACAGATACGCAGTATTTT.